This passage covers 26 T cell receptor beta chains from one sample sequenced in a study of blood T cell repertoires in COVID-19. Sequencing was performed with immunoSEQ multiplex PCR; in TCRdb, only in-frame clones are kept and a portion is missing. The data show some 270,000 clones, with about nine tenths seen just once and less than 2% held by the top ten. The sequenced material came from PBMCs or T cells enriched from blood (not recorded which). These receptors came from a woman aged 40 to 50 who had recovered from COVID-19.

The chain is built from TRBV5-1 and TRBJ1-6; 7 positions match TRBD1. V was pared by 2 bases and J by 9 bases, with 2 bases of the junction left unmatched. Germline lookup yields CDR1 SGHRS and CDR2 YFSETQ. The CDR3 runs 13 residues. This CDR3 reads CASSLDRASPLHF. The CDR3 nucleotides are TGCGCCAGCAGCTTAGACAGGGCTTCACCCCTCCACTTT.

The chain has TRBV30 and TRBJ1-2, with D perhaps TRBD1 (5 bases). The CDR3 covers 13 residues. The V end lost 0 bases, the J end lost 4 bases, and 9 bases lay between the germline ends. The V gene's germline CDR1 is GTSNPN and CDR2 SVGIG (reference sequence). The CDR3 sequence is CAWSVRGGYGYTF. The DNA of the CDR3 is TGTGCCTGGAGTGTGCGGGGCGGCTATGGCTACACCTTC. The full variable domain, with the rest looked up from reference TRBV30 and TRBJ1-2, is SQTIHQWPATLVQPVGSPLSLECTVEGTSNPNLYWYRQAAGRGLQLLFYSVGIGQISSEVPQNLSASRPQDRQFILSSKKLLLSDSGFYLCAWSVRGGYGYTFGSGTRLTVV.

The chain is built from TRBV9 and TRBJ2-7; D remains unclear. Germline CDR1 and CDR2: SGDLS and YYNGEE. Trimming shortened V by 4 bases and J by 5 bases, and 22 bases separated the two germline ends. There are 16 residues in the CDR3. This CDR3 is CASSPRTRSLADEQYF. The CDR3 coding sequence is TGTGCCAGCAGCCCGCGAACGAGGTCTCTGGCCGACGAGCAGTACTTC.

The J gene is TRBJ2-1, the V gene TRBV4-2; TRBD2 matches 11 bases. CDR3 size: 19 residues. V shed 4 bases and J 9 bases; nucleotides not matched to a gene: 20. The germline V gene has CDR1 LGHNA and CDR2 YNFKEQ. CDR3 protein: CASSRKGKGTSGSWGEQFF. Here the CDR3 DNA reads TGTGCCAGCAGCCGAAAAGGAAAGGGCACTAGCGGGAGCTGGGGTGAGCAGTTCTTC.

This chain joins TRBV30 and TRBJ2-1; TRBD2 aligns across 9 bases. The CDR3 is 18 amino acids. The junction had 19 bases not matched to a gene; V was cut back by 2 bases and J by 8 bases. Germline loops: CDR1 GTSNPN, CDR2 SVGIG (reference sequence). This chain's CDR3 is CAWSLAPPGTSIFYEQFF. The CDR3 coding sequence is TGTGCCTGGAGTTTAGCTCCGCCCGGGACTAGCATCTTCTATGAGCAGTTCTTC.

V is TRBV4-1 and J is TRBJ2-3; 12 positions agree with TRBD2. CDR3 length: 18 amino acids. V lost 0 bases, J lost 1 base, and 5 bases stayed unmatched. The germline gives CDR1 MGHRA, CDR2 YSYEKL. The CDR3 is CASSQDFRTSGGTDTQYF. The DNA for the CDR3 is TGCGCCAGCAGCCAAGATTTTAGGACTAGCGGGGGCACAGATACGCAGTATTTT.

V gene TRBV3-1 (or the pseudogene TRBV3-2) combines with J gene TRBJ2-3; no clear D. Germline V lookup: CDR1 LGHDT, CDR2 YNNKEL (reference sequence). Between the trimmed V and J ends, which lost 1 base and 5 bases, there was a span of 7 bases. CDR3 length: 13 amino acids. The CDR3 here is CASSQVSGDTQYF. CDR3 coding DNA: TGTGCCAGCAGCCAAGTTTCAGGAGATACGCAGTATTTT.

This clone was seen once. The chain links TRBV25-1 to TRBJ1-1; D is perhaps TRBD1 (5 bases). Germline CDR1 and CDR2: MGHDK and SYGVNS. The CDR3 covers 15 residues. With 5 bases removed from V and 0 bases from J, the gap between germline ends came to 13 bases. The CDR3 protein is CASSKTGLMNTEAFF. The CDR3 DNA reads TGTGCCAGCAGTAAAACAGGACTAATGAACACTGAAGCTTTCTTT. Combining the CDR3 with reference TRBV25-1 and TRBJ1-1 gives the whole variable domain EADIYQTPRYLVIGTGKKITLECSQTMGHDKMYWYQQDPGMELHLIHYSYGVNSTEKGDLSSESTVSRIRTEHFPLTLESARPSHTSQYLCASSKTGLMNTEAFFGQGTRLTVV.

The gene calls are TRBV19 and TRBJ1-2; TRBD1 aligns across 11 bases. With 5 bases clipped from V and 2 bases from J, the junction kept 4 bases outside the gene matches. Germline CDR1 reads LNHDA; CDR2 reads SQIVND (reference sequence). The CDR3 length is 15 residues. CDR3 nucleotide sequence: TGTGCCAGTAGTCGCCGGGACAGGGGGAACTATGGCTACACCTTC. This translates into CASSRRDRGNYGYTF.

The V call is TRBV3-1 (or the pseudogene TRBV3-2), the J call TRBJ1-4, with D possibly TRBD1 on 5 matching bases. The CDR3 covers 14 residues. The germline V and J ends were trimmed by 4 bases and 8 bases, with 14 bases remaining between them. Germline lookup yields CDR1 LGHDT and CDR2 YNNKEL (reference sequence). The CDR3 sequence is CASSPLTGGEKLFF. The DNA of the CDR3 is TGTGCCAGCAGCCCCCTAACGGGGGGGGAAAAACTGTTTTTT.

This clone was seen a single time. The chain combines TRBV7-9 with TRBJ2-2; D gene unclear. Looked up from germline, CDR1 is SEHNR and CDR2 is FQNEAQ (reference sequence). The CDR3 spans 16 residues. With 0 bases removed from V and 2 bases from J, the gap between germline ends came to 10 bases. The CDR3 spells CASSLASRSNTGELFF. CDR3 nucleotide sequence: TGTGCCAGCAGCTTAGCATCACGGTCTAACACCGGGGAGCTGTTTTTT. Full variable domain (rest looked up from reference TRBV7-9 and TRBJ2-2): DTGVSQNPRHKITKRGQNVTFRCDPISEHNRLYWYRQTLGQGPEFLTYFQNEAQLEKSRLLSDRFSAERPKGSFSTLEIQRTEQGDSAMYLCASSLASRSNTGELFFGEGSRLTVL.

The chain couples TRBV9 to TRBJ1-5, with D perhaps matching TRBD1 (5 bases). V lost 0 bases to trimming and J lost 0 bases, with 7 bases between them. The CDR3 is made up of 15 amino acids. Per germline, CDR1 SGDLS and CDR2 YYNGEE. Written as DNA, the CDR3 is TGTGCCAGCAGCGTAGAGGGGCATAGCAATCAGCCCCAGCATTTT. Translating it yields CASSVEGHSNQPQHF.

The rearrangement links TRBV10-2 to TRBJ1-1; tentatively, D is TRBD1 (5 bases). In germline, CDR1 is WSHSY, CDR2 SAAADI. This CDR3 has 12 amino acids. Trimming left V 8 bases short and J 1 base short, with 8 bases between. CDR3 nucleotide sequence: TGCGCCAGCGCGGGGGGGAACACTGAAGCTTTCTTT. It translates to CASAGGNTEAFF.

The V gene is TRBV24-1, the J gene TRBJ2-1; the D is unclear. Per germline, CDR1 KGHDR and CDR2 SFDVKD. The CDR3 has 15 residues. The V and J ends lost 1 base and 3 bases respectively, with 9 bases between them. The CDR3 is CATSDFNNGYNEQFF. The DNA of the CDR3 is TGTGCCACCAGTGATTTTAACAATGGCTACAATGAGCAGTTCTTC.

The chain combines TRBV7-3 with TRBJ2-7; TRBD2 might be the D (6 bases). The germline V gene encodes CDR1 SGHTA and CDR2 FQGTGA. This CDR3 spans 18 amino acids. Deletions cut 6 bases from V and 3 bases from J, with 27 bases between. The CDR3 sequence: CASSPPVGDFPRRYEQYF. The DNA of the CDR3 is TGTGCCAGCAGTCCTCCGGTCGGGGACTTCCCAAGGCGCTACGAGCAGTACTTC.

The rearrangement uses TRBV15 and TRBJ1-4, with a weak D call TRBD1 (6 bases). Germline CDR1 LNHNV, CDR2 YYDKDF (reference sequence). The CDR3 runs to 15 residues. V was shortened by 0 bases and J by 5 bases, with 10 bases between the two germline ends. DNA of the CDR3: TGTGCCACCAGCAGAGATCGGACAGTGAATGAAAAACTGTTTTTT. Translating gives CATSRDRTVNEKLFF.

This chain joins TRBV28 and TRBJ1-2; D is unclear. This CDR3 contains 12 residues. Germline assignment: CDR1 MDHEN and CDR2 SYDVKM. Trimming stripped 6 bases from V and 5 bases from J, with 10 bases between. The CDR3 sequence: CASSLEEYGYTF. The CDR3 bases are TGTGCCAGCAGCTTAGAGGAGTATGGCTACACCTTC.

V gene TRBV7-9 combines with J gene TRBJ2-3, with D hard to call. V was pared by 8 bases and J by 1 base, with 16 bases between. CDR1 and CDR2 from the germline V gene are SEHNR and FQNEAQ (reference sequence). CDR3 length equals 15 residues. CDR3 residues: CASHPGPAGTDTQYF. The CDR3 nucleotides read TGTGCCAGCCACCCGGGTCCCGCAGGCACAGATACGCAGTATTTT.

The J gene is TRBJ2-7, the V gene TRBV6-5, with 8 bases fitting TRBD2. J was trimmed by 4 bases and V by 6 bases; bases with no gene match: 8. This CDR3 has 14 amino acids. Germline V CDR1 and CDR2: MNHEY, SVGAGI. CDR3 bases: TGTGCCAGCAGACTTTCTAGCGGGCCTTACGAGCAGTACTTC. The encoded protein is CASRLSSGPYEQYF.

V gene TRBV7-2 combines with J gene TRBJ2-1; a possible D gene is TRBD1 (6 bases). Germline CDR1 and CDR2: SGHTA and FQGNSA. There are 15 residues in the CDR3. V lost 3 bases and J lost 9, with 18 bases in between. Here the CDR3 DNA reads TGTGCCAGCAGCTTTGGGGCAGGGGCTGGGAGTGAGCAGTTCTTC. Encoded protein: CASSFGAGAGSEQFF.

To note about this clone: The same CDR3 can be traced to other DNA sequences in this sample. The chain uses TRBV7-9 and TRBJ1-1, with 7 bases aligning to TRBD1. CDR1 is SEHNR, CDR2 FQNEAQ, per germline (reference sequence). The V and J ends lost 6 bases and 2 bases, in that order; junction bases with no gene match: 3. This CDR3 has 13 amino acids. In nucleotides, the CDR3 is TGTGCCAGCAGTGGACAGGTTAACACTGAAGCTTTCTTT. Translated: CASSGQVNTEAFF.

V is TRBV7-6 and J is TRBJ2-3; 14 nucleotides agree with TRBD2. Losses at the gene ends were 3 bases for V and 4 bases for J; bases not matched to a gene: 3. Germline CDR1 SGHVS, CDR2 FNYEAQ. The CDR3 length is 16 residues. The CDR3 sequence: CASSLLTSGGADTQYF. CDR3 coding DNA: TGTGCCAGCAGCTTGTTGACTAGCGGGGGGGCAGATACGCAGTATTTT.

The V and J genes are TRBV30 and TRBJ2-5; a weak D match, TRBD1 (5 bases). Looked up from germline, CDR1 is GTSNPN and CDR2 is SVGIG (reference sequence). The CDR3 contains 13 residues. The germline V and J ends were trimmed by 0 bases and 7 bases, with 12 bases remaining between them. DNA for the CDR3: TGTGCCTGGAGTGTAGCCAGGGTCGGGACCCAGTACTTC. It encodes CAWSVARVGTQYF.

The chain has TRBV5-1 and TRBJ1-4, with D perhaps matching TRBD1 (5 bases). V lost 1 base to trimming and J lost 5 bases, with 9 bases between them. The CDR3 sequence is 14 residues long. The germline V gene has CDR1 SGHRS and CDR2 YFSETQ. CDR3 sequence: CASSLSGVNEKLFF. The CDR3 coding sequence is TGCGCCAGCAGCTTGTCGGGGGTGAATGAAAAACTGTTTTTT.

CDR3: CAISERQGDTEAFF. In DNA form, the CDR3 reads TGTGCCATCAGTGAGAGACAGGGGGACACTGAAGCTTTCTTT. This chain links TRBV10-3 with TRBJ1-1; 9 bases line up with TRBD1. With 2 bases clipped from V and 3 bases from J, the junction kept 1 base outside the gene matches. Germline CDR1 reads ENHRY; CDR2 reads SYGVKD. The CDR3 has 14 residues.

The V gene is TRBV9, the J gene TRBJ2-1, with TRBD2 as a possible D gene (6 bases). V lost 3 bases and J 3 bases, leaving 16 bases between the germline ends. The CDR3 is made up of 16 amino acids. The V gene's germline CDR1 is SGDLS and CDR2 YYNGEE. For the CDR3, the DNA is TGTGCCAGCAGCGCTCACGGGGGTGTGGGCTACAATGAGCAGTTCTTC. Its protein is CASSAHGGVGYNEQFF.